The 12 T cell receptor beta chains listed next were all sequenced from one sample in a study of blood T cell repertoires in COVID-19. The table came from immunoSEQ multiplex PCR; TCRdb's copy has only in-frame clones and leaves some out. Counted here are tens of thousands of clones, 86% occurring once; the ten biggest clones make up roughly 2%. Sequenced input: peripheral blood. These receptors came from a woman aged 55-69 years with acute or convalescent COVID-19.

This clone showed up just once. V usage is TRBV7-2 and J usage is TRBJ1-4; D not certain. The CDR3 has 14 amino acids. From germline, CDR1 is SGHTA and CDR2 FQGNSA. The V end lost 5 bases, the J end lost 1 base, and 8 bases lay between the germline ends. CDR3 loop: CASSPSVTNEKLFF. For the CDR3, the DNA is TGTGCCAGCAGCCCGTCTGTAACTAATGAAAAACTGTTTTTT.

The chain joins TRBV28 to TRBJ2-7, with TRBD1 matching over 8 bases. The germline V gene has CDR1 MDHEN and CDR2 SYDVKM. This CDR3 region has 15 residues. With 2 bases clipped from V and 9 bases from J, the junction kept 12 bases outside the gene matches. In nucleotides, the CDR3 is TGTGCCAGCAGTTTAAGGGGGGCAGGGGGCGTGAGGCAGTACTTC. Its translation: CASSLRGAGGVRQYF.

This chain links TRBV28 with TRBJ2-1, with D tentatively TRBD1 (6 bases). The CDR3 consists of 15 residues. Trimming removed 1 base from V and 5 bases from J, with 12 bases in between. The germline CDR1 and CDR2 sequences are MDHEN and SYDVKM. The CDR3 DNA follows: TGTGCCAGCAGTTTATTGGGGCAGGGGAACAATGAGCAGTTCTTC. It codes for CASSLLGQGNNEQFF. Looking up the rest from reference TRBV28 and TRBJ2-1 gives the full variable domain: DVKVTQSSRYLVKRTGEKVFLECVQDMDHENMFWYRQDPGLGLRLIYFSYDVKMKEKGDIPEGYSVSREKKERFSLILESASTNQTSMYLCASSLLGQGNNEQFFGPGTRLTVL.

The chain joins TRBV4-2 to TRBJ2-3; 8 positions match TRBD2. The CDR3 runs 15 residues. V was pared by 1 base and J by 2 bases, with 2 bases of the junction left unmatched. Germline V gene lookup returns CDR1 LGHNA and CDR2 YNFKEQ. The DNA for the CDR3 is TGTGCCAGCAGCCAAGGGACTAGCCTCACAGATACGCAGTATTTT. It yields the protein CASSQGTSLTDTQYF.

The J gene is TRBJ2-3, the V gene TRBV3-1 (or the pseudogene TRBV3-2); a possible D gene is TRBD2 (6 bases). Germline CDR1 and CDR2: LGHDT and YNNKEL (reference sequence). This CDR3 has 17 amino acids. Trimming removed 1 base from V and 0 bases from J, with 14 bases in between. The CDR3 protein is CASSQGITGLSTDTQYF. Written as DNA, the CDR3 is TGTGCCAGCAGCCAAGGTATAACGGGACTGAGCACAGATACGCAGTATTTT.

The chain carries TRBV5-1 and TRBJ2-2, with D uncertain. From germline, CDR1 is SGHRS and CDR2 YFSETQ. The CDR3 consists of 16 residues. Between the trimmed V and J ends, which lost 4 bases and 8 bases, there was a span of 21 bases. The CDR3 loop reads CASSPMADTLRGELFF. The CDR3 DNA sequence: TGCGCCAGCAGCCCCATGGCAGACACGCTAAGGGGGGAGCTGTTTTTT.

This clone was seen once. CDR3 protein: CAWEGTANTEAFF. CDR3 bases: TGTGCCTGGGAGGGGACAGCCAACACTGAAGCTTTCTTT. This sequence joins TRBV30 and TRBJ1-1; 7 bases align to TRBD1. The CDR3 is made up of 13 amino acids. CDR1 GTSNPN and CDR2 SVGIG come from the germline V gene (reference sequence). J lost 2 bases, V lost 5 bases, and 5 bases had no gene match.

The genes are TRBV4-1 and TRBJ2-1; 10 bases fit TRBD2. The junction had 6 bases not matched to a gene; V was cut back by 0 bases and J by 7 bases. Per the germline V gene, CDR1 is MGHRA and CDR2 is YSYEKL. This CDR3 region has 16 residues. CDR3 amino acids: CASSQEGSGGANEQFF. CDR3 coding DNA: TGCGCCAGCAGCCAAGAGGGAAGCGGGGGGGCGAATGAGCAGTTCTTC.

CDR3 nucleotides: TGTGCCAGCAGTTTAACCAGGGGCAAAAACATTCAGTACTTC. The encoded protein is CASSLTRGKNIQYF. The rearrangement joins TRBV27 to TRBJ2-4; possibly TRBD1 for D (6 bases). V was cut by 2 bases and J by 3 bases, with 8 bases left in between. The CDR3 is 14 residues long. The germline gives CDR1 MNHEY, CDR2 SMNVEV (reference sequence).

This clone is a singleton in its sample. J is TRBJ1-2 and V is TRBV3-1 (or the pseudogene TRBV3-2), with D possibly being TRBD1 (5 bases). The CDR3 consists of 16 residues. Germline CDR1 and CDR2: LGHDT and YNNKEL (reference sequence). Between the trimmed V and J ends, which lost 0 bases and 1 base, there was a span of 12 bases. The CDR3 region is CASSQEAGRINYGYTF. CDR3 DNA sequence: TGTGCCAGCAGCCAAGAAGCGGGACGGATTAACTATGGCTACACCTTC.

The chain has TRBV7-2 and TRBJ2-1, with D possibly TRBD1 on 5 matching bases. Trimming took off 1 base at V and 4 bases at J, with 8 bases between the two ends. The CDR3 sequence is 14 residues long. The germline V gene has CDR1 SGHTA and CDR2 FQGNSA. CDR3 DNA sequence: TGTGCCAGCAGCTTAGACACAGGATACAATGAGCAGTTCTTC. As protein: CASSLDTGYNEQFF.

This chain uses TRBV28 with TRBJ1-1; 8 positions match TRBD1. Germline CDR1 is MDHEN and CDR2 is SYDVKM. Losses at the gene ends were 7 bases for V and 4 bases for J; bases not matched to a gene: 5. CDR3 length: 13 residues. CDR3 residues: CASIPTGGTEAFF. The CDR3 DNA sequence: TGTGCCAGCATCCCCACAGGGGGCACTGAAGCTTTCTTT.